This T cell receptor beta chain was retrieved from a study of beta chain features in type 1 diabetes. Study details: Cell yields, gender and age were similar in healthy donors and patients. Whole-study findings and limits: TCRB CDR3s from Type 1 diabetes patients were moderately but significantly shorter in all four CD4+ subsets. Whether TCRB rearrangement is influenced by HLA type went unresolved here.

The sequenced template was cDNA made from the entire isolated RNA. The method was immunoSEQ multiplex PCR; TCRdb's version includes in-frame clones alone and lacks a portion of them. The sample records roughly 290,000 clones, 15% being singletons. Blood was drawn once from each donor into heparinised tubes. The draws averaged roughly 120 mL. Based on CD45RO/CCR7/CD25/CD127/CD95/CD27, CD4+ regulatory, stem cell-like memory, naive and central memory cells were sorted. This CDR3 has 15 residues. The ends lost 0 bases at V and 4 bases at J; junction bases unmatched: 2. CDR1 and CDR2 (germline): MNHEY, SVGAGI. This clone showed up just a few times. Its antigen is as yet unknown.

The chain links TRBV6-5 to TRBJ1-4; 7 nucleotides agree with TRBD1. The receptor was isolated from a man aged 18-30 years with type 1 diabetes. The source material was naive CD4+ T cells from blood. The CDR3, as DNA: TGTGCCAGCAGTTACTCGGGACAGCTTAATGAAAAACTGTTTTTT. It translates to CASSYSGQLNEKLFF.